The entry below describes one T cell receptor beta chain. The CDR3 spans 14 residues. Germline assignment: CDR1 MDHEN and CDR2 SYDVKM. Germline trimming cut 6 bases from V and 0 bases from J; bases unmatched to any gene: 2. This record comes from a study of blood T cell repertoires in COVID-19. Study background: Samples came from the United States, Italy and Spain, spanning acute and convalescent COVID-19. In each case, the material was cDNA or gDNA derived from T cells, B-cell-depleted T cells, or PBMCs.

Repertoires were generated with immunoSEQ multiplex PCR, while TCRdb's copy carries only in-frame clones and drops some. The sample lists 140,000 to 150,000 clones; approximately 87% were seen once. Sequenced: peripheral blood. The chain recombines TRBV28 with TRBJ1-3; TRBD1 agrees at 7 bases. The sequence came from a human donor in a cohort sampled during active COVID-19. The CDR3: CASRTGFSGNTIYF. DNA for the CDR3: TGTGCCAGCAGGACAGGGTTCTCTGGAAACACCATATATTTT.